This T cell receptor (beta chain) was identified in a study of blood T cell repertoires in COVID-19. Study summary: Sites across the United States, Italy and Spain contributed samples from acute and convalescent COVID-19.

Followed longitudinally, the Seattle patients had been enrolled during active infection. V lost 4 bases to trimming and J lost 4 bases, with 14 bases between them. The germline V gene encodes CDR1 SGHRS and CDR2 YFSETQ. The CDR3 consists of 14 residues. The authors' processing: From reference gene primer amplification, estimates of nucleated cell counts were derived. Sequencing was performed with immunoSEQ multiplex PCR; in TCRdb, only in-frame clones are kept and a portion is missing. V, J and clone size were drawn from that table, and D and trimming were deduced from the DNA. Seen here are some 520,000 clones, roughly 89% observed once, and the top ten hold approximately 0.9%.

This chain connects TRBV5-1 to TRBJ1-2; D is ambiguous. Sequenced: peripheral blood. The TCR was taken from a man younger than 30 with COVID-19, enrolled during active disease. The CDR3 DNA is TGCGCCAGCAGCCCCCCAAAAAGAGGCTATGGCTACACCTTC. Translated: CASSPPKRGYGYTF.